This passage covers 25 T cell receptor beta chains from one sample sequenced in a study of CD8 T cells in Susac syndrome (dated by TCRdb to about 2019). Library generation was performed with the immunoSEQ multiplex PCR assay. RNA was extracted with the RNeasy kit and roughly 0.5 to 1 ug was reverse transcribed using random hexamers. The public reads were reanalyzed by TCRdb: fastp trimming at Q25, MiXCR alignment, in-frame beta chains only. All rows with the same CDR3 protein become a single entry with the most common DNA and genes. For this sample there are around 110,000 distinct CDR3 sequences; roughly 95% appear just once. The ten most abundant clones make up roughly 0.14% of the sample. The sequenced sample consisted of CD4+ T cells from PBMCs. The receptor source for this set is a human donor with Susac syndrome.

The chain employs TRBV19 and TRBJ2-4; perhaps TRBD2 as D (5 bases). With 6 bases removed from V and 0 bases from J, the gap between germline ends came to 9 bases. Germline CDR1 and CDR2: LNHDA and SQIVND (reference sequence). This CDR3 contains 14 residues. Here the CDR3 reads CASRDFLAKNIQYF. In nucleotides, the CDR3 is TGTGCCAGTAGGGACTTCCTAGCCAAAAACATTCAGTACTTC.

DNA of the CDR3: TGTGCCAGCAGCTCGGGGACAGGGGGCTTGGCCGGGGAGCTGTTTTTT. It encodes CASSSGTGGLAGELFF. The rearrangement links TRBV7-3 to TRBJ2-2; TRBD1 matches at 12 bases. The germline CDR1 and CDR2 sequences are SGHTA and FQGTGA. The CDR3 is made up of 16 amino acids. The junction had 6 bases not matched to a gene; V was cut back by 4 bases and J by 6 bases.

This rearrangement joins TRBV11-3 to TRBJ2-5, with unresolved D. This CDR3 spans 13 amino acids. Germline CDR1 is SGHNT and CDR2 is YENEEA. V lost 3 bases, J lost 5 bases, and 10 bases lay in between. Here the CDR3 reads CASSFHLAETQYF. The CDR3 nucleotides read TGTGCCAGCAGCTTTCATCTGGCGGAGACCCAGTACTTC.

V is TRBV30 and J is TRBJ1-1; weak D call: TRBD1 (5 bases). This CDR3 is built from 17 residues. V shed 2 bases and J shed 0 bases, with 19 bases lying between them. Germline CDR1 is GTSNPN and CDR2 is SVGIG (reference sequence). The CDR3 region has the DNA TGTGCCTGGAGTCACGCGGGGAGGGGCAACATGAACACTGAAGCTTTCTTT. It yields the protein CAWSHAGRGNMNTEAFF.

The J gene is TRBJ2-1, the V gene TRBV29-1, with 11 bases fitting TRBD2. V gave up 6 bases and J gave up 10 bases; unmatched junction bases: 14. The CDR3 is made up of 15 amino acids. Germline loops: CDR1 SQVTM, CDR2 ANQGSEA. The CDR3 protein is CSVPKGTSGEREQFF. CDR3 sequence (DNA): TGCAGCGTCCCAAAGGGGACTAGCGGAGAGAGGGAGCAGTTCTTC.

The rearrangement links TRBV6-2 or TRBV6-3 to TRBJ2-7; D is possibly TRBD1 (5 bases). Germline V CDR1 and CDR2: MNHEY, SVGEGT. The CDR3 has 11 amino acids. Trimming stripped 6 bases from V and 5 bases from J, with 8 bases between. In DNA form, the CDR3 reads TGTGCCAGCAGGGCAGGGCACGAGCAGTACTTC. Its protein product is CASRAGHEQYF.

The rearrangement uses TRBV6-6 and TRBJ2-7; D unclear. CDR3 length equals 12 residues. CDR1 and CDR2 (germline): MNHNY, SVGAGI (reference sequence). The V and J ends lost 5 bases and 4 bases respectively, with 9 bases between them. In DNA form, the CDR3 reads TGTGCCAGCAGTACCCCTCCTTACGAGCAGTACTTC. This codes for CASSTPPYEQYF.

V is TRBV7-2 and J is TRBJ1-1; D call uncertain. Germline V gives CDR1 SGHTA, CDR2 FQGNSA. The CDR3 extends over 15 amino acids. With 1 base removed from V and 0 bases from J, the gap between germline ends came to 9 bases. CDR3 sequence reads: CASSLVFSMNTEAFF. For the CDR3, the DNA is TGTGCCAGCAGCTTAGTCTTTAGTATGAACACTGAAGCTTTCTTT.

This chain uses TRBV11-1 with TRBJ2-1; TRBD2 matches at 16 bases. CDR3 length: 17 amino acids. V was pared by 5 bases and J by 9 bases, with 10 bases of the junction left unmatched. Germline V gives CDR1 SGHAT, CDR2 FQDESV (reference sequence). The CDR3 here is CASSVGTSGRAGSEQFF. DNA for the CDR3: TGTGCCAGCAGCGTCGGGACTAGCGGGAGGGCCGGTAGTGAGCAGTTCTTC.

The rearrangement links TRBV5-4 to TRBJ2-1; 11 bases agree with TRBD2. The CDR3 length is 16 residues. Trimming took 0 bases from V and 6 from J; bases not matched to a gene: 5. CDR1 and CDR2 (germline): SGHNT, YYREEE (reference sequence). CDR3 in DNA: TGTGCCAGCAGCTTGGCCATTAGCGGGAGGGGCAATGAGCAGTTCTTC. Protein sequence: CASSLAISGRGNEQFF.

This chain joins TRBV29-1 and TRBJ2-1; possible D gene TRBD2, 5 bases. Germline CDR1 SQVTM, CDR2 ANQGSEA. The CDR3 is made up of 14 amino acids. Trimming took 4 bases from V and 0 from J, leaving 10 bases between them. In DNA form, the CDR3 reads TGCAGCGTTGGGACTTTGAGCTCCTACAATGAGCAGTTCTTC. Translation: CSVGTLSSYNEQFF.

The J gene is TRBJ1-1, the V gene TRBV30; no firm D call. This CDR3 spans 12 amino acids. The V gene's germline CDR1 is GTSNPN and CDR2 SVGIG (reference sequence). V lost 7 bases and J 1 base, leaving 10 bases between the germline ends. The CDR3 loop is CASWTGNTEAFF. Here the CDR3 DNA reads TGTGCCTCCTGGACGGGGAACACTGAAGCTTTCTTT.

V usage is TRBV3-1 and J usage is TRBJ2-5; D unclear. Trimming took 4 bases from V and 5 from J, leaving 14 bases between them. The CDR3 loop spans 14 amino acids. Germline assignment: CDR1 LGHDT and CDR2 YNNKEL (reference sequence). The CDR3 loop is CASSPRVDGETQYF. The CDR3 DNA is TGTGCCAGCAGCCCCCGGGTCGACGGGGAGACCCAGTACTTC.

The CDR3 reads CSARDARAEQFF. CDR3 nucleotides: TGCAGTGCTAGAGATGCGAGAGCTGAGCAGTTCTTC. V and J are TRBV20-1 and TRBJ2-1; D not certain. Trimming stripped 0 bases from V and 9 bases from J, with 9 bases between. In germline, CDR1 is DFQATT, CDR2 SNEGSKA (reference sequence). This CDR3 contains 12 residues.

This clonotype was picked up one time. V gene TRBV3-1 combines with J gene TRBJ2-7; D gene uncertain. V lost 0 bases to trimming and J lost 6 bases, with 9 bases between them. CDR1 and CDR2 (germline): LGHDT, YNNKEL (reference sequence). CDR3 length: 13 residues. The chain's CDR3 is CASSQEVFREQYF. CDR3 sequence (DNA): TGTGCCAGCAGCCAAGAGGTCTTTCGCGAGCAGTACTTC.

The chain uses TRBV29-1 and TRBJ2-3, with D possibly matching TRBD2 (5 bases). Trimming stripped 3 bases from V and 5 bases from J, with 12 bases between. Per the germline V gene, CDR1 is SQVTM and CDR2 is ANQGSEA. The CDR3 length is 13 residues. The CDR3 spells CSVDELVGDTQYF. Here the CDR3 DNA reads TGCAGCGTTGACGAACTAGTGGGAGATACGCAGTATTTT.

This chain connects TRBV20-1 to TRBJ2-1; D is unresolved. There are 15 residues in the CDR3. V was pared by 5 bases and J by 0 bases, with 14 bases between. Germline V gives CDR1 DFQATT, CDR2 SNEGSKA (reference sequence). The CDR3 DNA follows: TGCAGTGCTCGGGCATTCCGCAGCTCCTACAATGAGCAGTTCTTC. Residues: CSARAFRSSYNEQFF.

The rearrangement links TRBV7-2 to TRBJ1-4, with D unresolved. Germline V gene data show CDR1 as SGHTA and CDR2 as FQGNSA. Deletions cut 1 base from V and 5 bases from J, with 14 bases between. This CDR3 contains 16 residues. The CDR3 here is CASSLGISLANEKLFF. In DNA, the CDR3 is TGTGCCAGCAGCTTAGGCATAAGCCTGGCCAATGAAAAACTGTTTTTT.

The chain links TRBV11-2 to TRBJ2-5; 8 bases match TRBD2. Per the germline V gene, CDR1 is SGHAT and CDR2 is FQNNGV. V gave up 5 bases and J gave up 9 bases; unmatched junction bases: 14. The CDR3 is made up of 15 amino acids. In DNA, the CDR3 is TGTGCCAGCAGCCCGGCGCCTAGCGGGCGAGGGGCCCAGTACTTC. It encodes CASSPAPSGRGAQYF.

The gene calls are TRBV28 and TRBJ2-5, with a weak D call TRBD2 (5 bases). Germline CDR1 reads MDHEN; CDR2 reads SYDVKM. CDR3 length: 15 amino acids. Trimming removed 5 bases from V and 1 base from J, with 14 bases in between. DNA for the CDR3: TGTGCCAGCAGTCCTCTAGGAGGTGTCCAAGAGACCCAGTACTTC. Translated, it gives CASSPLGGVQETQYF.

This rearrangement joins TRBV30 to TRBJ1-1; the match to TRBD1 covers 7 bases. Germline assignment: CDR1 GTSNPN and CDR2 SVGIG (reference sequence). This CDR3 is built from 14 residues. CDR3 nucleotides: TGTGCGGCGGGCAGGGGGTATTGGGACACTGAAGCTTTCTTT. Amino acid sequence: CAAGRGYWDTEAFF.

The CDR3 DNA is TGTGCCAGCAGCTCCTCAGCGGGGTACGAGCAGTACTTC. Protein: CASSSSAGYEQYF. V and J are TRBV5-4 and TRBJ2-7; TRBD2 matches at 7 bases. This CDR3 is 13 amino acids long. The germline gives CDR1 SGHNT, CDR2 YYREEE (reference sequence). Germline trimming cut 3 bases from V and 4 bases from J; bases unmatched to any gene: 4. Variable domain in full (rest from reference TRBV5-4 and TRBJ2-7): ETGVTQSPTHLIKTRGQQVTLRCSSQSGHNTVSWYQQALGQGPQFIFQYYREEENGRGNFPPRFSGLQFPNYSSELNVNALELDDSALYLCASSSSAGYEQYFGPGTRLTVT.

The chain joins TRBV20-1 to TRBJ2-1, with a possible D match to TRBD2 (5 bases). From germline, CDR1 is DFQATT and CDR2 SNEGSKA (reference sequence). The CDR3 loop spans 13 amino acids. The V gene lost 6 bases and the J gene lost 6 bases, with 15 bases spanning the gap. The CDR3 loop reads CSAHSPEGNEQFF. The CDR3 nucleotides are TGCAGTGCCCATAGCCCAGAGGGCAATGAGCAGTTCTTC.

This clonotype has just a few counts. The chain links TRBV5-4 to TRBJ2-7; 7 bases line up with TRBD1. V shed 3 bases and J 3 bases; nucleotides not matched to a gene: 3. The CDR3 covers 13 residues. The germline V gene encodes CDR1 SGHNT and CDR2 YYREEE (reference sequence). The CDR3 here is CASSSGQLYEQYF. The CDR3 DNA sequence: TGTGCCAGCAGCTCGGGACAGCTCTACGAGCAGTACTTC. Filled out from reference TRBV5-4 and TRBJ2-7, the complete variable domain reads ETGVTQSPTHLIKTRGQQVTLRCSSQSGHNTVSWYQQALGQGPQFIFQYYREEENGRGNFPPRFSGLQFPNYSSELNVNALELDDSALYLCASSSGQLYEQYFGPGTRLTVT.

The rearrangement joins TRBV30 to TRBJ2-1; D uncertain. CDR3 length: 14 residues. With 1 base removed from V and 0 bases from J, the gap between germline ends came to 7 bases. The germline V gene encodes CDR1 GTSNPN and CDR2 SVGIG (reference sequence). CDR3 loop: CAWSAGPSYNEQFF. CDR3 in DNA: TGTGCCTGGAGTGCCGGGCCCTCCTACAATGAGCAGTTCTTC.